This entry is about one T cell receptor beta chain. This entry is derived from a study of shared T cell receptors in the human thymus. In germline, CDR1 is SGHVS, CDR2 FQNEAQ. V shed 5 bases and J 4 bases; nucleotides not matched to a gene: 12. CDR3 size: 17 residues. The protocol was immunoSEQ multiplex PCR, while the TCRdb copy is restricted to in-frame clones and leaves out a portion. This table holds almost 550,000 clones, about 84% found once. These records were also assigned to another study, of human thymus T cells. That report notes: Use of V and J genes seemed skewed within the thymic and blood repertoires. The related literature has documented a marked overlap of thymic repertoires among unrelated individuals.

The TCR originated in a boy younger than two with a congenital heart defect. Sequenced input: thymocytes. The chain has TRBV7-8 and TRBJ2-1; 9 bases align to TRBD2. The CDR3 region is CASSAAGGTTPYNEQFF. DNA of the CDR3: TGTGCCAGCAGCGCCGCGGGAGGGACTACCCCATACAATGAGCAGTTCTTC.